This T cell receptor beta chain is drawn from a study of PD-L1 blockade in urothelial cancer. In this sample, this clone turned up once. As yet, its antigen is unknown. Profiling relied on immunoSEQ multiplex PCR, and the TCRdb table lists in-frame clones only, not all of them. The data hold some 75,000 clones, with less than 95% observed a single time. The sample's time point: peripheral blood 6 weeks after treatment start. Study-wide results and caveats: For durable-benefit patients, tumor-associated blood clones expanded more at 3 weeks.

The material sequenced was PBMCs, taken around atezolizumab (anti-PD-L1) treatment. The receptor comes from a woman of 80 years or more with urothelial cancer.

The CDR3 spells CASSPRGREGQEQFF. CDR3 DNA sequence: TGTGCCAGCAGCCCGAGGGGGCGGGAGGGCCAGGAGCAGTTCTTC. The rearrangement uses TRBV11-1 and TRBJ2-1, with 9 bases that match TRBD2. Germline V gene data show CDR1 as SGHAT and CDR2 as FQDESV (reference sequence). The V segment lost 5 bases and the J segment 10 bases; nucleotides outside the gene matches: 12. The CDR3 is 15 residues long. The complete variable domain, with remaining parts taken from reference TRBV11-1 and TRBJ2-1, reads EAEVAQSPRYKITEKSQAVAFWCDPISGHATLYWYRQILGQGPELLVQFQDESVVDDSQLPKDRFSAERLKGVDSTLKIQPAELGDSAMYLCASSPRGREGQEQFFGPGTRLTVL.